This passage covers 28 T cell receptor beta chains from one sample sequenced in a study of CD8+ T cells in alopecia areata (dated by TCRdb to about 2018). To prepare the library, the immunoSEQ multiplex PCR assay was applied. To provide template for TCR sequencing, every sample had RNA extracted and reverse transcribed into cDNA. In TCRdb, the immuneACCESS table is reduced to in-frame sequences with V and J assigned. These tables do not hold every clone; where another copy was compared, an unresolved V gene accounts for under half, and the others remain unexplained. The sample table holds 150,000 to 200,000 clones, of which just over 65% were seen once. The ten largest clonotypes hold about an eighth of the sample. In light of the paper, this sample's time point label describes: baseline before oral tofacitinib. Sequenced material: CD8+ T cells sorted from blood, taken at week 0. These receptors came from a human donor with alopecia areata.

The chain joins TRBV29-1 to TRBJ2-5, with 8 bases matching TRBD1. This CDR3 spans 13 amino acids. J lost 5 bases, V lost 3 bases, and 5 bases had no gene match. CDR1 and CDR2 from the germline V gene are SQVTM and ANQGSEA. The CDR3 is CSVENRGWETQYF. Here the CDR3 DNA reads TGCAGCGTTGAGAACAGGGGGTGGGAGACCCAGTACTTC.

The chain recombines TRBV29-1 with TRBJ1-2, with TRBD1 identical over 7 bases. V was pared by 0 bases and J by 3 bases, with 7 bases of the junction left unmatched. The germline CDR1 and CDR2 sequences are SQVTM and ANQGSEA. The CDR3 covers 15 residues. The CDR3 protein is CSVEDEGGAYYGYTF. The DNA for the CDR3 is TGCAGCGTTGAAGACGAAGGGGGCGCGTACTATGGCTACACCTTC.

The chain links TRBV7-9 to TRBJ1-2; 8 bases line up with TRBD1. V lost 5 bases to trimming and J lost 4 bases; unmatched junction nucleotides: 6. Germline V lookup: CDR1 SEHNR, CDR2 FQNEAQ (reference sequence). This CDR3 contains 14 residues. CDR3 nucleotide sequence: TGTGCCAGCAGCATTCTAGGACAGGGCTATGGCTACACCTTC. Its protein product is CASSILGQGYGYTF.

The genes are TRBV6-1 and TRBJ2-5, with D possibly being TRBD1 or TRBD2 (5 bases each). The ends were cut back, 2 bases at V and 2 bases at J, with 9 bases in the middle. Germline CDR1 is MNHNS and CDR2 is SASEGT. This CDR3 contains 14 residues. The CDR3 DNA reads TGTGCCAGCAGTGAATTGGGGGAACAAGAGACCCAGTACTTC. Protein: CASSELGEQETQYF.

The chain carries TRBV5-6 and TRBJ2-1; possible D gene TRBD2, 5 bases. The CDR3 sequence is 14 residues long. CDR1 and CDR2 from the germline V gene are SGHDT and YYEEEE. Trimming left V 0 bases short and J 8 bases short, with 12 bases between. Here the CDR3 DNA reads TGTGCCAGCAGCTTGGCCCCGGGATTGGATGAGCAGTTCTTC. Translation gives CASSLAPGLDEQFF.

This sequence joins TRBV6-5 and TRBJ2-3, with 7 bases that match TRBD1. The CDR3 loop spans 13 amino acids. The J segment lost 5 bases and the V segment lost 7 bases, leaving 6 bases of the junction unmatched. Germline CDR1 reads MNHEY; CDR2 reads SVGAGI. In DNA, the CDR3 is TGTGCCAGCACCCCGACAGGGCTAGATACGCAGTATTTT. This encodes CASTPTGLDTQYF.

The rearrangement uses TRBV29-1 and TRBJ2-3, with D possibly TRBD1 on 6 matching bases. The CDR3 has 13 amino acids. V shed 8 bases and J shed 2 bases, with 14 bases lying between them. Germline CDR1 SQVTM, CDR2 ANQGSEA. The CDR3 is CSSEGDDTDTQYF. CDR3 sequence (DNA): TGCAGCTCAGAGGGGGATGACACAGATACGCAGTATTTT.

The J gene is TRBJ2-2, the V gene TRBV7-7; a weak D match, TRBD2 (6 bases). Per germline, CDR1 SSHAT and CDR2 FNYEAQ (reference sequence). The CDR3 is 14 amino acids. V was cut by 3 bases and J by 7 bases, with 12 bases left in between. CDR3 region: CASSFRPGDGELFF. The CDR3 nucleotides are TGTGCCAGCAGCTTTAGGCCGGGGGACGGGGAGCTGTTTTTT.

With respect to this clone: The sample has other DNA sequences that encode this CDR3 too. This chain uses TRBV2 with TRBJ2-4; unclear D gene. CDR3 size: 12 residues. In germline, CDR1 is SNHLY, CDR2 FYNNEI. Trimming removed 4 bases at V and 7 bases at J, with 8 bases between. The CDR3 reads CASSGTENIQYF. The CDR3 DNA reads TGTGCCAGCAGTGGGACGGAGAACATTCAGTACTTC.

This clone was seen a handful of times. The rearrangement joins TRBV4-1 to TRBJ1-1; maybe TRBD1 (5 bases). The CDR3 extends over 14 amino acids. Trimming shortened V by 4 bases and J by 1 base, and 10 bases separated the two germline ends. Looked up from germline, CDR1 is MGHRA and CDR2 is YSYEKL. The DNA for the CDR3 is TGCGCCAGCAGCCCACTCGGGGGGAACACTGAAGCTTTCTTT. It codes for CASSPLGGNTEAFF.

This chain links TRBV29-1 with TRBJ2-7; TRBD1 is a possible D gene (5 bases). CDR3 length: 13 residues. V gave up 7 bases and J gave up 6 bases, with 19 bases separating them. Germline-derived CDR1 and CDR2 are SQVTM and ANQGSEA. For the CDR3, the DNA is TGCAGCGATACGGACATCGCTGGCAGCGAGCAGTACTTC. It codes for CSDTDIAGSEQYF.

In its sample, this clone was seen a few times. J is TRBJ2-2 and V is TRBV2; D unclear. Germline V CDR1 and CDR2: SNHLY, FYNNEI. The CDR3 runs 15 residues. V lost 4 bases, J lost 4 bases, and 13 bases lay in between. The CDR3 here is CASSAVERGTGELFF. The CDR3 DNA follows: TGTGCCAGCAGTGCGGTCGAGCGCGGCACCGGGGAGCTGTTTTTT.

V gene TRBV4-1 combines with J gene TRBJ2-5; 10 nucleotides align to TRBD2. The CDR3 length is 15 residues. The junction had 8 bases not matched to a gene; V was cut back by 5 bases and J by 5 bases. Germline V CDR1 and CDR2: MGHRA, YSYEKL. The CDR3 DNA is TGCGCCAGCAGCTCCTTAGCGGGGGGCGGGGAGACCCAGTACTTC. It is translated as CASSSLAGGGETQYF.

The chain is built from TRBV9 and TRBJ2-7; perhaps TRBD1 as D (5 bases). Trimming stripped 0 bases from V and 1 base from J, with 14 bases between. Germline V gene sequence: CDR1 SGDLS, CDR2 YYNGEE. The CDR3 extends over 16 amino acids. The CDR3 DNA reads as TGTGCCAGCAGCGTAGATTCCACAGGCAGGTCCTACGAGCAGTACTTC. Translating gives CASSVDSTGRSYEQYF.

The chain is built from TRBV6-1 and TRBJ2-1; D possibly matches TRBD1 or TRBD2 (5 bases each). Germline assignment: CDR1 MNHNS and CDR2 SASEGT. V lost 3 bases and J lost 9, with 12 bases in between. CDR3 size: 13 residues. The DNA of the CDR3 is TGTGCCAGCAGTGATGTGGGGGAGAGTGAGCAGTTCTTC. It specifies CASSDVGESEQFF.

As regards this clone: Other nucleotide sequences in the sample specify the same CDR3. CDR3 in DNA: TGCGCCAGCTCCGACACCGGGGAGCTGTTTTTT. Its protein product is CASSDTGELFF. The chain recombines TRBV5-1 with TRBJ2-2; no clear D gene. CDR1 and CDR2 from the germline V gene are SGHRS and YFSETQ. The ends were cut back, 7 bases at V and 3 bases at J, with 4 bases in the middle. The CDR3 sequence is 11 residues long.

The chain combines TRBV5-1 with TRBJ1-2, with TRBD1 matching 9 bases. Unmatched junction bases numbered 9, after V lost 4 bases and J lost 8 bases. Germline V gene data show CDR1 as SGHRS and CDR2 as YFSETQ. The CDR3 runs to 14 residues. In nucleotides, the CDR3 is TGCGCCAGCAGCCCGAAACAGGGGGCGACGGGCTACACCTTC. This translates into CASSPKQGATGYTF.

CDR3 in DNA: TGTGCCTGGAGTCCCCCTGGGACAGGCAGCTCCTATAATTCACCCCTCCACTTT. It yields the protein CAWSPPGTGSSYNSPLHF. The chain is built from TRBV30 and TRBJ1-6; TRBD1 agrees at 8 bases. This CDR3 comprises 18 residues. Germline V gene sequence: CDR1 GTSNPN, CDR2 SVGIG (reference sequence). V lost 2 bases and J lost 0; bases outside the gene matches: 9.

This chain connects TRBV7-8 to TRBJ2-1, with D perhaps matching TRBD2 (5 bases). Trimming cost V 1 base and J 4 bases, with 17 bases left between them. From germline, CDR1 is SGHVS and CDR2 FQNEAQ. The CDR3 is 17 amino acids. DNA of the CDR3: TGTGCCAGCAGCTTAGAAGAGGGAATCATGGGGTACAATGAGCAGTTCTTC. It encodes CASSLEEGIMGYNEQFF.

The sample holds a few counts of this clone. The chain joins TRBV7-9 to TRBJ1-2; 9 bases match TRBD1. V was pared by 5 bases and J by 5 bases, with 18 bases of the junction left unmatched. The germline CDR1 and CDR2 sequences are SEHNR and FQNEAQ (reference sequence). The CDR3 has 18 residues. The CDR3 sequence is CASSDSSRGDRVKYGYTF. The CDR3 nucleotides read TGTGCCAGCAGCGACAGCTCACGTGGGGACAGGGTTAAATATGGCTACACCTTC.

The chain couples TRBV6-5 to TRBJ1-1; D is uncertain. V lost 7 bases and J lost 7, with 16 bases in between. Per the germline V gene, CDR1 is MNHEY and CDR2 is SVGAGI. The CDR3 length is 13 residues. The CDR3 is CASITSWADEAFF. The CDR3 nucleotides are TGTGCCAGCATCACCTCGTGGGCTGATGAAGCTTTCTTT.

The V gene is TRBV2, the J gene TRBJ2-5; a possible D gene is TRBD2 (5 bases). Trimming cost V 1 base and J 0 bases, with 9 bases left between them. Germline V gene lookup returns CDR1 SNHLY and CDR2 FYNNEI. This CDR3 is 15 amino acids long. The CDR3 region is CASSEVSGNQETQYF. CDR3 nucleotides: TGTGCCAGCAGTGAAGTCTCGGGGAACCAAGAGACCCAGTACTTC.

The CDR3 bases are TGTGCCAGCAGTGAGGAAGTGTGGGGTTCCTTCTCCTACGAGCAGTACTTC. Amino acid sequence: CASSEEVWGSFSYEQYF. This chain joins TRBV2 and TRBJ2-7; no clear D. The CDR3 sequence is 17 residues long. The germline V gene has CDR1 SNHLY and CDR2 FYNNEI. The ends were cut back, 3 bases at V and 0 bases at J, with 18 bases in the middle.

This clone appeared a single time. The chain is built from TRBV6-1 and TRBJ2-1; no clear D. Germline V CDR1 and CDR2: MNHNS, SASEGT. Trimming took off 1 base at V and 3 bases at J, with 4 bases between the two ends. CDR3 size: 13 residues. This chain's CDR3 is CASSEVFYNEQFF. The CDR3 nucleotides are TGTGCCAGCAGTGAAGTGTTCTACAATGAGCAGTTCTTC.

V usage is TRBV29-1 and J usage is TRBJ2-1; D gene uncertain. V gave up 8 bases and J gave up 1 base, with 9 bases separating them. Germline CDR1 reads SQVTM; CDR2 reads ANQGSEA. CDR3 length: 12 amino acids. The CDR3 region is CSLLRSYNEQFF. The CDR3 coding sequence is TGCAGCCTACTTCGGTCCTACAATGAGCAGTTCTTC.

This clone is termed medium-sized. This sequence joins TRBV12-5 and TRBJ2-7; D may correspond to TRBD1 or TRBD2 (5 bases each). V was cut by 6 bases and J by 3 bases, with 9 bases left in between. CDR1 is LGHNT, CDR2 FRNRAP, per germline. This CDR3 comprises 12 residues. The CDR3 nucleotides are TGTGCTAGTGGCGGGGACCTCTACGAGCAGTACTTC. Encoded protein: CASGGDLYEQYF. The full variable domain, rest sourced from reference TRBV12-5 and TRBJ2-7, is DARVTQTPRHKVTEMGQEVTMRCQPILGHNTVFWYRQTMMQGLELLAYFRNRAPLDDSGMPKDRFSAEMPDATLATLKIQPSEPRDSAVYFCASGGDLYEQYFGPGTRLTVT.

This chain uses TRBV11-2 with TRBJ1-4; TRBD1 might be the D (5 bases). The V gene lost 8 bases and the J gene lost 6 bases, with 13 bases spanning the gap. The germline gives CDR1 SGHAT, CDR2 FQNNGV. This CDR3 contains 13 residues. The CDR3 DNA follows: TGTGCCAGCGCAGGACAAGAATATGAAAAACTGTTTTTT. Protein sequence: CASAGQEYEKLFF.

V gene TRBV13 combines with J gene TRBJ2-1; TRBD2 agrees at 10 bases. Unmatched junction bases numbered 3, after V lost 3 bases and J lost 4 bases. Germline-derived CDR1 and CDR2 are PRHDT and FYEKMQ (reference sequence). CDR3 length: 15 amino acids. Here the CDR3 DNA reads TGTGCCAGCAGCTTTCCTAGCGGGGGTTACAATGAGCAGTTCTTC. As protein: CASSFPSGGYNEQFF.